A selection of T cell receptor beta chains follows, all from one sample in a study of CDR3 diversity in severe acne. MiXCR was run by TCRdb on the PCR reads, yielding one entry per CDR3 protein. The table lists more than 85,000 distinct CDR3 sequences, about 48% of them singletons. Sequencing input: blood. The receptors here all came from a male donor in good health, serving as a control. The CDR3 runs from the conserved cysteine through the conserved F or W. The D gene is left open where the match is weak. Where a row states a size, it is once, few, many or the class of an expanded clone; other rows omit it.

cdr3_aa cdr3_nt v_call d_call j_call clone_size
CASSYSRGTEAFF TGTGCCAGCAGTTACTCGCGGGGCACTGAAGCTTTCTTT TRBV6-5 NA TRBJ1-1 NA
CATSDGSSYEQYF TGTGCCACCAGCGACGGGAGCTCCTACGAGCAGTACTTC TRBV24-1 NA TRBJ2-7 many
CASSEAGRDTQYF TGTGCCAGCAGTGAAGCAGGTCGCGATACGCAGTATTTT TRBV2 NA TRBJ2-3 NA
CATSDPRGIETQCF TGTGCCACCAGTGATCCCAGGGGGATTGAGACCCAGTGCTTC TRBV24-1 TRBD1 TRBJ2-5 NA
CATSDPNTDGYTF TGTGCCACCAGTGACCCAAACACGGACGGCTACACCTTC TRBV24-1 NA TRBJ1-2 NA
CAWSVPPVLNTEAFF TGTGCCTGGAGTGTACCCCCAGTTTTGAACACTGAAGCTTTCTTT TRBV30 NA TRBJ1-1 NA
CASSRDMSRRTAPFF TGTGCCAGCAGCAGGGACATGTCCAGGCGCACGGCACCCTTCTTC TRBV7-2 NA TRBJ2-1 NA
CASSLKGQGYSPLHF TGTGCCAGCAGCTTGAAAGGACAGGGGTATTCACCCCTCCACTTT TRBV5-6 TRBD1 TRBJ1-6 many
CASSGRGLNYGYTF TGTGCCAGCAGTGGACGGGGGCTTAACTATGGCTACACCTTC TRBV27 NA TRBJ1-2 NA
CASSPGLAREQYF TGTGCCAGCAGCCCAGGACTGGCGCGTGAGCAGTACTTC TRBV7-3 NA TRBJ2-7 few
CASSNGGSNTEAFF TGTGCCAGCAGTAACGGAGGCTCGAACACTGAAGCTTTCTTT TRBV2 NA TRBJ1-1 many
CATSEEPYGYTF TGTGCCACCAGTGAAGAGCCCTATGGCTACACCTTC TRBV24-1 NA TRBJ1-2 many
CASSQWTIGELFF TGTGCCAGCAGCCAATGGACTATCGGGGAGCTGTTTTTT TRBV14 NA TRBJ2-2 few
CASGTATYNSPLHF TGTGCCAGTGGAACAGCCACCTATAATTCACCCCTCCACTTT TRBV19 NA TRBJ1-6 NA
CASSSPIAGVGYEQYF TGTGCCAGCAGCTCCCCCATAGCGGGAGTGGGCTACGAGCAGTACTTC TRBV7-9 TRBD2 TRBJ2-7 few
CSARVRQLGHGYTF TGCAGTGCTAGAGTTAGACAGTTGGGCCATGGCTACACCTTC TRBV20-1 NA TRBJ1-2 NA
CASVAGGGGYTF TGTGCCAGCGTTGCAGGGGGAGGCGGCTACACCTTC TRBV9 TRBD1 TRBJ1-2 NA
CASSQGPEQETQYF TGTGCCAGCAGCCAAGGTCCGGAACAAGAGACCCAGTACTTC TRBV3-1 NA TRBJ2-5 many
CATSWGGDEETQYF TGTGCCACCAGTTGGGGGGGAGATGAAGAGACCCAGTACTTC TRBV24-1 TRBD2 TRBJ2-5 NA
CASSHGTSGRGETQYF TGTGCCAGCAGCCACGGGACTAGCGGGAGAGGAGAGACCCAGTACTTC TRBV11-3 TRBD2 TRBJ2-5 NA
CATSSPGLTNRYEQYF TGTGCCACCAGCAGCCCCGGACTGACTAACCGCTACGAGCAGTACTTC TRBV15 NA TRBJ2-7 NA
CASSHRLAGDGETQYF TGCGCCAGCAGCCACCGACTAGCGGGGGACGGAGAGACCCAGTACTTC TRBV4-1 TRBD2 TRBJ2-5 NA
CASSSTQILPEGQGYEQYF TGCGCCAGCAGCTCCACCCAAATACTTCCCGAGGGACAGGGGTACGAGCAGTACTTC TRBV5-1 TRBD1 TRBJ2-7 NA
CASSFPDRAGSPLHF TGTGCCAGCAGCTTCCCCGACAGGGCGGGATCACCCCTCCACTTT TRBV7-2 TRBD1 TRBJ1-6 NA
CASSTPDYGYTF TGTGCCAGTTCGACTCCAGACTATGGCTACACCTTC TRBV2 NA TRBJ1-2 many
CASRRGTGYGYEQYF TGTGCCAGCAGGCGCGGGACAGGCTACGGCTACGAGCAGTACTTC TRBV7-2 TRBD1 TRBJ2-7 NA
CSVVTDFPYGYTF TGCAGCGTCGTCACTGACTTTCCCTATGGCTACACCTTC TRBV29-1 NA TRBJ1-2 few
CASSLKLSDGEQYF TGTGCCAGCAGCTTGAAGTTATCGGACGGCGAGCAGTACTTC TRBV5-4 NA TRBJ2-7 NA
CASSEEIAGGGDTQYF TGTGCCAGCAGTGAAGAAATAGCGGGAGGCGGAGATACGCAGTATTTT TRBV2 TRBD2 TRBJ2-3 once
CSADYGEQFF TGCAGCGCTGATTACGGTGAGCAGTTCTTC TRBV29-1 NA TRBJ2-1 once
CASSRETRDEKLFF TGCGCCAGCAGTCGGGAAACAAGAGATGAAAAACTGTTTTTT TRBV5-1 NA TRBJ1-4 many
CAIGRTSGFQETQYF TGTGCCATTGGACGGACTAGCGGTTTCCAAGAGACCCAGTACTTC TRBV6-1 TRBD2 TRBJ2-5 NA
CSARNLVGSYEQYF TGCAGTGCTCGAAACCTCGTGGGCTCCTACGAGCAGTACTTC TRBV20-1 NA TRBJ2-7 NA
CASSLADANTEAFF TGTGCCAGCAGCTTAGCTGATGCGAACACTGAAGCTTTCTTT TRBV7-9 NA TRBJ1-1 NA
CASSSPGQETQYF TGTGCCAGCAGTTCCCCGGGCCAAGAGACCCAGTACTTC TRBV28 NA TRBJ2-5 NA
CASSQDVTGHEQYF TGCGCCAGCAGCCAAGATGTGACAGGGCACGAGCAGTACTTC TRBV4-1 TRBD1 TRBJ2-7 many
CGALRGAANEKLSF TGCGGTGCCCTGCGGGGGGCGGCTAATGAAAAACTGTCTTTT TRBV20-1 NA TRBJ1-4 NA
CASSLRAGADTQYF TGTGCCAGCAGCTTACGTGCGGGGGCAGATACGCAGTATTTT TRBV7-9 TRBD2 TRBJ2-3 few